This TCR beta chain comes out of a study of cytomegalovirus exposure and HLA in healthy donors. About this clone itself: Antigen specificity is unknown.

60 Vbeta and 13 Jbeta primers were used in PCR. Measured with immunoSEQ multiplex PCR; TCRdb has only the in-frame clones, and not every one. The sample shows 130,000 to 150,000 clones, about 75% of them seen only once. Study-level results: Published work reported that the classifier diagnosed cytomegalovirus status with high specificity and sensitivity. The majority of CMV-associated TCR beta chains were reported as apparently HLA-restricted in a later analysis.

V was trimmed by 2 bases and J by 0 bases, leaving 6 bases between them. CDR3 length: 15 residues. The germline V gene encodes CDR1 SGHTS and CDR2 YDEGEE. This TCR derives from a male donor in good health and CMV-seronegative. The rearrangement links TRBV5-8 to TRBJ2-6, with D unresolved. Sequencing was carried out using PBMCs. CDR3 nucleotides: TGTGCCAGCAGCTTTACTCTCTCTGGGGCCAACGTCCTGACTTTC. It translates to CASSFTLSGANVLTF.